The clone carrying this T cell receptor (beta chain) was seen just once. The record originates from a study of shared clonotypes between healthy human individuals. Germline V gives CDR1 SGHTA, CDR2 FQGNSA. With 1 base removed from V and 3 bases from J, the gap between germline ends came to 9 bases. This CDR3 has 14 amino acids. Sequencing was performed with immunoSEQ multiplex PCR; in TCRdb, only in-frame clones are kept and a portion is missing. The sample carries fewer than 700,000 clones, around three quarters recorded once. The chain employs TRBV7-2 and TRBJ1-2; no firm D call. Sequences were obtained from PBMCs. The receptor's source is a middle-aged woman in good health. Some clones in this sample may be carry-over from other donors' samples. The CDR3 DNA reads TGTGCCAGCAGCTTAGATCGGGGATACTATGGCTACACCTTC. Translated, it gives CASSLDRGYYGYTF.